Listed below are T cell receptor beta chains from one sample, sequenced in a study of chemoradiotherapy in HPV16-positive cancers. Libraries were prepared by immunoSEQ multiplex PCR; TCRdb keeps only in-frame clonotypes and omits some of them. Of under 10,000 clones detected, about 89% appear once; the ten largest clones hold approximately 3.4%. Sample: blood, taken from a patient who underwent chemoradiotherapy. The receptors come from a human donor with HPV-associated anogenital cancer. Each CDR3 is given with its conserved first and last residue. A D gene is named only where the DNA matches it firmly. Not all rows give a size; the values are once, few, many and, for expanded clones, a class.

v_gene	d_gene	j_gene	abundance	CDR3nt	CDR3aa
TRBV7-9	TRBD1	TRBJ2-3	NA	TGTGCCAGCAGCTCCGAAGGGGGCGCGGGAGATACGCAGTATTTT	CASSSEGGAGDTQYF
TRBV28	NA	TRBJ1-3	NA	TGTGCCAGCTACACTCCGGGCAGGGTGGCGGGAAACACCATATATTTT	CASYTPGRVAGNTIYF
TRBV30	NA	TRBJ2-1	NA	TGTGCCTGGAGTGTGGAGACCCCCTACTACAATGAGCAGTTCTTC	CAWSVETPYYNEQFF
TRBV2	TRBD1	TRBJ1-2	once	TGTGCCAGCAGTTTCCCCCGGGACAGCCGGGACTATGGCTACACCTTC	CASSFPRDSRDYGYTF
TRBV29-1	NA	TRBJ1-3	NA	TGCAGCGTTGAGGGGGAATCGGTAGACACCATATATTTT	CSVEGESVDTIYF
TRBV6-1	NA	TRBJ1-2	NA	TGTGCCAGCACCGGGCCCTATGGCTACACCTTC	CASTGPYGYTF
TRBV6-6	TRBD1	TRBJ1-2	once	TGTGCCAGCAGTACCCGGGACAGGGGTAACTATGGCTACACCTTC	CASSTRDRGNYGYTF
TRBV7-2	TRBD1	TRBJ2-7	NA	TGTGCCAGCAGCTTAGTGGGTAGGGACAGGGGGCTTTACGAGCAGTACTTC	CASSLVGRDRGLYEQYF
TRBV27	NA	TRBJ2-1	NA	TGTGCCAGCCGAAACACCGGCGAGGGTGAGCAGTTCTTC	CASRNTGEGEQFF
TRBV5-1	NA	TRBJ1-6	NA	TGCGCCAGCAGCTTCTCCGGGAGTGAAGATTCACCCCTCCACTTT	CASSFSGSEDSPLHF
TRBV2	NA	TRBJ1-2	NA	TGTGCCAGCAGTGAAGCGCTTGGACTTAGTGGTGGCTACACCTTC	CASSEALGLSGGYTF
TRBV4-1	TRBD1	TRBJ1-5	NA	TGCGCCAGCAGCCAAGGACAGGGGGCCAAACGCAATCAGCCCCAGCATTTT	CASSQGQGAKRNQPQHF
TRBV27	NA	TRBJ2-7	NA	TGTGCCAGCAGTTTATTTAACAGTCCCTACGAGCAGTACTTC	CASSLFNSPYEQYF
TRBV6-1	NA	TRBJ1-3	NA	TGTGCCAGCAGTGATCAGATAGGAGGCATATATTTT	CASSDQIGGIYF
TRBV7-3	NA	TRBJ2-1	NA	TGTGCCAGCAGCTTAACGCCCCAGGGGGAGCAGTTCTTC	CASSLTPQGEQFF
TRBV2	NA	TRBJ1-5	few	TGTGCCAGCAGTGGATCCAGGGACAATCAGCCCCAGCATTTT	CASSGSRDNQPQHF
TRBV18	TRBD1	TRBJ2-5	NA	TGTGCCAGCTCACCGTACAAAGACGCCAGGGGGATCGAGACCCAGTACTTC	CASSPYKDARGIETQYF
TRBV5-4	TRBD2	TRBJ2-7	few	TGTGCCAGCAGCTCGATGACTAGCGGCCCCGAGCAGTACTTC	CASSSMTSGPEQYF
TRBV11-2	NA	TRBJ2-1	NA	TGTGCCAGCAGCTTATCCTGGACTGCTTACAATGAGCAGTTCTTC	CASSLSWTAYNEQFF
TRBV5-1	TRBD1	TRBJ2-7	NA	TGCGCCAGCAGCTTGGGACAGGGGAGTGACGAGCAGTACTTC	CASSLGQGSDEQYF
TRBV5-1	TRBD2	TRBJ2-5	NA	TGCGCCAGCAGCTTCCTGAACGCGGGAGGGCAAGAGACCCAGTACTTC	CASSFLNAGGQETQYF
TRBV21-1	NA	TRBJ2-1	NA	TGTGCCAGCAGCTCCCCCCGGGCCGGGTACAATGAGCAGTTCTTC	CASSSPRAGYNEQFF
TRBV19	NA	TRBJ2-1	NA	TGTGCCAGTAGTAAATTCCGGGACATTGCCTACAATGAGCAGTTCTTC	CASSKFRDIAYNEQFF
TRBV4-2	NA	TRBJ2-1	NA	TGTGCCAGCAGCCCCTTAGACTTATCGAGCTCCTACAATGAGCAGTTCTTC	CASSPLDLSSSYNEQFF
TRBV5-8	NA	TRBJ2-5	NA	TGTGCCAGCAGCTTAGAGGTTCTCCCCGGAGAGACCCAGTACTTC	CASSLEVLPGETQYF
TRBV5-6	NA	TRBJ1-2	NA	TGTGCCAGCAGCTTCGGGTATGGCTACACCTTC	CASSFGYGYTF
TRBV28	NA	TRBJ1-2	NA	TGTGCCAGCAGTGGGGTGGCCCCTCAGGACTCTTTGGGAGGCTACACCTTC	CASSGVAPQDSLGGYTF
TRBV9	NA	TRBJ1-1	NA	TGTGCCAGCAGCGTAGTAGGAACCGCTGAAGCTTTCTTT	CASSVVGTAEAFF
TRBV11-3	TRBD1	TRBJ1-1	NA	TGTGCCAGCAGCTCAGGGGGGCGGAACACTGAAGCTTTCTTT	CASSSGGRNTEAFF
TRBV6-5	NA	TRBJ1-2	NA	TGTGCCAGCAGTTACAGTGAGGCCAGTTTGAGGGGCTACACCTTC	CASSYSEASLRGYTF
TRBV11-3	NA	TRBJ1-6	NA	TGTGCCAGCAGCTCCTGGGCGAATTCACCCCTCCACTTT	CASSSWANSPLHF
TRBV13	NA	TRBJ2-6	NA	TGTGCCAGCAGCTTAGCGGGTGCTGGGGCCAACGTCCTGACTTTC	CASSLAGAGANVLTF
TRBV6-9	NA	TRBJ1-2	NA	TGTGCCAGCAGCGTAGGAGGAGGAAACTATGGCTACACCTTC	CASSVGGGNYGYTF
TRBV2	NA	TRBJ1-1	once	TGTGCCAGCAGCCCCGGGTTGGGGATTGAAGCTTTCTTT	CASSPGLGIEAFF
TRBV4-2	TRBD2	TRBJ2-3	medium-sized	TGTGCCAGCAGCCAAGAGGGCGCGGGGGGCCCAGATACGCAGTATTTT	CASSQEGAGGPDTQYF
TRBV11-1	NA	TRBJ2-3	NA	TGTGCCAGCAGCTCGTTGGGACTGGGGGCTCGCACAGATACGCAGTATTTT	CASSSLGLGARTDTQYF
TRBV5-6	NA	TRBJ1-4	NA	TGTGCCAGCAGCACCATCGGGGGGATTGGTGAAAAACTGTTTTTT	CASSTIGGIGEKLFF
TRBV5-1	NA	TRBJ2-3	NA	TGCGCCAGCAGCTTGGGTAGCCTTACCTACACAGATACGCAGTATTTT	CASSLGSLTYTDTQYF
TRBV9	TRBD2	TRBJ2-7	NA	TGTGCCAGCAGCGTAGGGGTAGCGGGGGGCGAGCAGTACTTC	CASSVGVAGGEQYF
TRBV7-9	NA	TRBJ2-1	NA	TGTGCCAGCAGCTTAGTAACTGAGCAGTTCTTC	CASSLVTEQFF
TRBV7-8	NA	TRBJ1-1	NA	TGTGCCAGCAGCTTAACCGGGGGCACTGAAGCTTTCTTT	CASSLTGGTEAFF
TRBV15	NA	TRBJ2-7	NA	TGTGCCACCAGCAGGGATTATCGTAACGAGCAGTACTTC	CATSRDYRNEQYF
TRBV5-1	TRBD1	TRBJ1-2	NA	TGCGCCAGCAGCTCTCGGGACAGGGGTTACCACTACACCTTC	CASSSRDRGYHYTF
TRBV27	NA	TRBJ2-4	NA	TGTGCCAGCAGCCCCGGGGCCACATCCAAAAACATTCAGTACTTC	CASSPGATSKNIQYF
TRBV28	NA	TRBJ1-5	once	TGTGCCAGCAGTAAAAACCCGTCCACAGGTGATAGCAATCAGCCCCAGCATTTT	CASSKNPSTGDSNQPQHF
TRBV5-1	TRBD2	TRBJ2-7	NA	TGCGCCAGCAGCTTGGGGCTAGCGGGACCCTACGAGCAGTACTTC	CASSLGLAGPYEQYF
TRBV5-6	TRBD1	TRBJ1-1	once	TGTGCCAGCAGCTACAGGGGGCTGAACACTGAAGCTTTCTTT	CASSYRGLNTEAFF
TRBV7-3	NA	TRBJ2-6	NA	TGTGCCAGCAGCTTAGGCAGGAGCGGGGCCAACGTCCTGACTTTC	CASSLGRSGANVLTF
TRBV5-1	NA	TRBJ1-1	NA	TGCGCCAGCAGTTTAAACAGGCGGGACACTGAAGCTTTCTTT	CASSLNRRDTEAFF
TRBV10-3	NA	TRBJ1-4	once	TGTGCCATCAGTGAGTCACAGGGATTCAAACTGTTTTTT	CAISESQGFKLFF
TRBV28	TRBD1	TRBJ2-7	NA	TGTGCCAGCAGTTCGACCGGGACAGGGTACCCCTACGAGCAGTACTTC	CASSSTGTGYPYEQYF
TRBV5-1	TRBD1	TRBJ1-2	NA	TGCGCCAGCAGCGATGACAGGGGTGGCTACACCTTC	CASSDDRGGYTF
TRBV5-1	NA	TRBJ2-7	NA	TGCGCCAGCAGCTTGGATACCTACGAGCAGTACTTC	CASSLDTYEQYF
TRBV27	NA	TRBJ2-3	NA	TGTGCCAGCACCCCCCAAGGGACTTCTGATCAATATTTT	CASTPQGTSDQYF